Given below is one TCR beta chain in context. At one end the junction does not follow the germline gene, possibly because of a read error. These data belong to a study of tumor and adjacent non-tumor tissue in lung cancer. CDR1 is SQVTM and CDR2 is ANQGSEA in the germline V gene. The CDR3 is 14 residues long. Three rounds of nested PCR, following a modified ARM-PCR protocol, produced the TCRbeta library. From the multiplex PCR reads, TCRdb called clonotypes with MiXCR, one entry per CDR3 protein. The sample lists 75,000 to 90,000 distinct CDR3 sequences; 76% were seen once. This sample's RNA came from whole unsorted tissue. Distant lung tissue was collected more than 3 cm away from the tumor edge.

The receptor's source is a woman between 50 and 59 years old with non-small cell lung cancer. Sequencing was done on a sample of distant non-tumor lung tissue. V gene TRBV29-1 combines with J gene TRBJ1-5; D may be TRBD1 (5 bases). The CDR3 spells CSVRTCDSNQPRHF. The CDR3 DNA sequence: TGCAGCGTTAGGACGTGTGACAGCAATCAGCCCCGGCATTTT.